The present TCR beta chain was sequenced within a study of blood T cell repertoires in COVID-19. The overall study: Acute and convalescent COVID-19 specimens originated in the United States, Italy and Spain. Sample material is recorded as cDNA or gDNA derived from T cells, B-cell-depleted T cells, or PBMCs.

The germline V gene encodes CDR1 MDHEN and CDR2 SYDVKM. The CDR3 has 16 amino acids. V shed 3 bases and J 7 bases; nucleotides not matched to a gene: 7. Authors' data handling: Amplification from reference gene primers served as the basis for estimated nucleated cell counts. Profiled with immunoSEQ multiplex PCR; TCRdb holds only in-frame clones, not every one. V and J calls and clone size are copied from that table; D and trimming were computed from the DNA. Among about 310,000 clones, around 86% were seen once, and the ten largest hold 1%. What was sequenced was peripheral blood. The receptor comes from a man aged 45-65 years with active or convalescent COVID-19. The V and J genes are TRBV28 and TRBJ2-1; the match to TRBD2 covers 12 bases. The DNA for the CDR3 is TGTGCCAGCAGTTTGACTAGCGGGAGTTCCCGTAATGAGCAGTTCTTC. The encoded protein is CASSLTSGSSRNEQFF. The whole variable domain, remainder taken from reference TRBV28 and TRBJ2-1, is DVKVTQSSRYLVKRTGEKVFLECVQDMDHENMFWYRQDPGLGLRLIYFSYDVKMKEKGDIPEGYSVSREKKERFSLILESASTNQTSMYLCASSLTSGSSRNEQFFGPGTRLTVL.